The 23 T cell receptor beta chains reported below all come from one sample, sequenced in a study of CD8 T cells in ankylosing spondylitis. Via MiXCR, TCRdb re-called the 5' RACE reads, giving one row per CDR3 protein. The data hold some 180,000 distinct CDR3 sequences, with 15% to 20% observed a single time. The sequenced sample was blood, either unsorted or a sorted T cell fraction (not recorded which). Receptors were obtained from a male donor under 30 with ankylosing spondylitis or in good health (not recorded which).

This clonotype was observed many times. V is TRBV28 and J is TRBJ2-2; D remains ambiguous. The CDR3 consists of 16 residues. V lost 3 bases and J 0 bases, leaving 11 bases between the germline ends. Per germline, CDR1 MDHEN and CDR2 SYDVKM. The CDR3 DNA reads TGTGCCAGCAGTTTCCCTTGGACGGCGAACACCGGGGAGCTGTTTTTT. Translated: CASSFPWTANTGELFF.

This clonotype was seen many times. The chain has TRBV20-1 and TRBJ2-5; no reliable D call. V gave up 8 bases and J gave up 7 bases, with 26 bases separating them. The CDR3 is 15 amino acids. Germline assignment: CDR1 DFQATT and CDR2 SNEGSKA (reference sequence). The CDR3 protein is CSTQPGPLILGTQYF. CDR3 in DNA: TGCAGTACCCAACCGGGCCCCTTAATTCTTGGGACCCAGTACTTC.

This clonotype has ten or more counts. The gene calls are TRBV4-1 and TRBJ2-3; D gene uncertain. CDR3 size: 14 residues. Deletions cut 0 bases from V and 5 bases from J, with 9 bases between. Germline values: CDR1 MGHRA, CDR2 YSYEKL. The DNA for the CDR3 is TGCGCCAGCAGCCAAGACCTCGGCAGAGATACGCAGTATTTT. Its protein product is CASSQDLGRDTQYF.

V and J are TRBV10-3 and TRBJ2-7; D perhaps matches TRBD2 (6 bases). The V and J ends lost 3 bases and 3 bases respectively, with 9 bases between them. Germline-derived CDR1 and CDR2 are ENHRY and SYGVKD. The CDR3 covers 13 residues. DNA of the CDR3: TGTGCCATCAGTGACCCGGGACTCTACGAGCAGTACGTC. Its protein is CAISDPGLYEQYV.

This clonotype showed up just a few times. As DNA, the CDR3 is TGTGCCATCAGTGAGTCGGGACGCAGTTACTCCTACAATGAGCAGTTCTTC. Translating gives CAISESGRSYSYNEQFF. The chain couples TRBV10-3 to TRBJ2-1; D may correspond to TRBD1 or TRBD2 (5 bases each). Germline values: CDR1 ENHRY, CDR2 SYGVKD. This CDR3 has 17 amino acids. Trimming took off 0 bases at V and 0 bases at J, with 12 bases between the two ends.

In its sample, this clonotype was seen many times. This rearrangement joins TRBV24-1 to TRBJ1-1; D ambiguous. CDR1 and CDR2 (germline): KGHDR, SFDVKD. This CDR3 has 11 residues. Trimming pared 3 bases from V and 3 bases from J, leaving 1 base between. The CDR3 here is CATSDDTEAFF. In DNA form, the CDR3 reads TGTGCCACCAGTGATGACACTGAAGCTTTCTTT.

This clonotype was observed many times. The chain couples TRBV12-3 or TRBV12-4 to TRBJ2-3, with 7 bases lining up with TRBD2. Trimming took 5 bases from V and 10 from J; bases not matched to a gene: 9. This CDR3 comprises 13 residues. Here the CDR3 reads CASSPRTGGSQYF. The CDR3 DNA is TGTGCCAGCAGTCCCAGAACCGGGGGGTCGCAGTATTTT.

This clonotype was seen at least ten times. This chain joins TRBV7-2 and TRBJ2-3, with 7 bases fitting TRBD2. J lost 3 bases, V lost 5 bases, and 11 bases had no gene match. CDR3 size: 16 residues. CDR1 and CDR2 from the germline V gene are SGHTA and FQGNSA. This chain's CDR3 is CASSLGEGSATDTQYF. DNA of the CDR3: TGTGCCAGCAGCCTGGGGGAGGGAAGCGCGACAGATACGCAGTATTTT.

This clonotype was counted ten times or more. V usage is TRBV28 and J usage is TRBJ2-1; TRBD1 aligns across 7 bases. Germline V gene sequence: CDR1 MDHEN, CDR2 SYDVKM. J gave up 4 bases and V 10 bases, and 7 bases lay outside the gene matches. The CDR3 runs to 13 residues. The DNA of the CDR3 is TGTGCCACAGGGACAGCACTATACAATGAGCAGTTCTTC. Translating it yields CATGTALYNEQFF.

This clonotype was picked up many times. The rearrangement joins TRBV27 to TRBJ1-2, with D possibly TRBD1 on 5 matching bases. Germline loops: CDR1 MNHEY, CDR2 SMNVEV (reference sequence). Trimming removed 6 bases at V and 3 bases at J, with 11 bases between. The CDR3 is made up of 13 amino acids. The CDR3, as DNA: TGTGCCAGCAGGCTAACAGGCCACTATGGCTACACCTTC. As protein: CASRLTGHYGYTF.

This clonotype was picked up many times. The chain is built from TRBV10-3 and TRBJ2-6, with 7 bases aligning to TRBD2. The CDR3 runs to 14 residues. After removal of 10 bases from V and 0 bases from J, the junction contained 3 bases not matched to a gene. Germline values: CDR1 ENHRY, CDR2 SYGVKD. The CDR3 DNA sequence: TGTGCCACCGGGGGGATCTCTGGGGCCAACGTCCTGACTTTC. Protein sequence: CATGGISGANVLTF.

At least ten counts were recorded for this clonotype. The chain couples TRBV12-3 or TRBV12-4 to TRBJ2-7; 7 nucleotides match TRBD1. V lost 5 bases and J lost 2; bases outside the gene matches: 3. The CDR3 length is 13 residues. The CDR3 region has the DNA TGTGCCAGCAGTCAGGGGGAAGCCTACGAGCAGTACTTC. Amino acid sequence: CASSQGEAYEQYF.

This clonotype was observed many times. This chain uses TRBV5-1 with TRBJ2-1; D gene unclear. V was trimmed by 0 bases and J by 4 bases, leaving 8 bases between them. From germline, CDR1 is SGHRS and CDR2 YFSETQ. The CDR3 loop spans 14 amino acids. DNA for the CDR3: TGCGCCAGCAGCTTGGAGGTCAGGTACAATGAGCAGTTCTTC. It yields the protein CASSLEVRYNEQFF.

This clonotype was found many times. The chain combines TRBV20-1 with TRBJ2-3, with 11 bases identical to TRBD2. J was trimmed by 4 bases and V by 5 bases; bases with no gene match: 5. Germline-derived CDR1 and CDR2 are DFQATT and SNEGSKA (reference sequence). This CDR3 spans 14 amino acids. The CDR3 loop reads CSALLAGGADTQYF. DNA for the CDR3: TGCAGTGCTCTTCTAGCGGGAGGCGCAGATACGCAGTATTTT.

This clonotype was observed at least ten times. The CDR3 region is CSARWTSGSYEQYF. The CDR3 DNA sequence: TGCAGTGCTAGGTGGACTAGCGGGAGTTACGAGCAGTACTTC. The gene calls are TRBV20-1 and TRBJ2-7, with 13 nucleotides matching TRBD2. Looked up from germline, CDR1 is DFQATT and CDR2 is SNEGSKA (reference sequence). V gave up 3 bases and J gave up 4 bases; unmatched junction bases: 3. The CDR3 covers 14 residues.

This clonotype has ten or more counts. The CDR3 DNA sequence: TGTGCCAGCAGCCAAAATCCATCACTAGCGGACAATGAGCAGTTCTTC. Translation gives CASSQNPSLADNEQFF. The genes are TRBV14 and TRBJ2-1; 8 positions agree with TRBD2. The V and J ends lost 2 bases and 5 bases, in that order; junction bases with no gene match: 8. The CDR3 runs 16 residues. In germline, CDR1 is SGHDN, CDR2 FVKESK.

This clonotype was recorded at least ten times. CDR3 coding DNA: TGCAGTGCTGTAAAAGGGGGACAAGGATCGGAGACCCAGTACTTC. Its translation is CSAVKGGQGSETQYF. The rearrangement joins TRBV20-1 to TRBJ2-5, with a weak D call TRBD1 (6 bases). Looked up from germline, CDR1 is DFQATT and CDR2 is SNEGSKA (reference sequence). This CDR3 has 15 amino acids. Between the trimmed V and J ends, which lost 5 bases and 5 bases, there was a span of 21 bases.

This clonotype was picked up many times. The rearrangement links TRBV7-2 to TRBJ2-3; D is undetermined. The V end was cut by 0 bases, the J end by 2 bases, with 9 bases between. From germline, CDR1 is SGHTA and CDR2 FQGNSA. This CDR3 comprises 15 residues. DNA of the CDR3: TGTGCCAGCAGCTTAGCGCCCCCAACCACAGATACGCAGTATTTT. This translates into CASSLAPPTTDTQYF. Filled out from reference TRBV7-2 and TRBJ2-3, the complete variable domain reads GAGVSQSPSNKVTEKGKDVELRCDPISGHTALYWYRQSLGQGLEFLIYFQGNSAPDKSGLPSDRFSAERTGGSVSTLTIQRTQQEDSAVYLCASSLAPPTTDTQYFGPGTRLTVL.

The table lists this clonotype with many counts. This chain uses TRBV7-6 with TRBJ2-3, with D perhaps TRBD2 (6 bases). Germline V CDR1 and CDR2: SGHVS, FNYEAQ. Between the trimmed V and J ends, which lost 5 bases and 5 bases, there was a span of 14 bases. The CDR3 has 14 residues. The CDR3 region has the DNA TGTGCCAGCAGCCGAAGCGGGTCCAAAGATACGCAGTATTTT. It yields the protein CASSRSGSKDTQYF.

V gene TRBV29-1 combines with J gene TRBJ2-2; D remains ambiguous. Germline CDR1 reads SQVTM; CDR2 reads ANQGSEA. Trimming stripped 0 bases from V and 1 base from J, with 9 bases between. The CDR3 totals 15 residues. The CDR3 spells CSVEDERRNTGELFF. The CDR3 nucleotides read TGCAGCGTTGAAGATGAAAGAAGGAACACCGGGGAGCTGTTTTTT.

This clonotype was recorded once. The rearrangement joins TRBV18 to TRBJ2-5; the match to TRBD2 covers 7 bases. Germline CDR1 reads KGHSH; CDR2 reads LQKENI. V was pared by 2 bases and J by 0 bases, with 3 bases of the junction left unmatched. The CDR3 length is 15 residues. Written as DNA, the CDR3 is TGTGCCAGCTCACCAGAGGGAGGGTACCAAGAGACCCAGTACTTC. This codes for CASSPEGGYQETQYF. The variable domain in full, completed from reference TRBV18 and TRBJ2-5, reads NAGVMQNPRHLVRRRGQEARLRCSPMKGHSHVYWYRQLPEEGLKFMVYLQKENIIDESGMPKERFSAEFPKEGPSILRIQQVVRGDSAAYFCASSPEGGYQETQYFGPGTRLLVL.

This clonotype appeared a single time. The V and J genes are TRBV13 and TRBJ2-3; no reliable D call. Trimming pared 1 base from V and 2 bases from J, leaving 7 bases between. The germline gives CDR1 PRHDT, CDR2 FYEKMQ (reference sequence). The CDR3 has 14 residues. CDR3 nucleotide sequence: TGTGCCAGCAGCTTAGCCCGACTCACAGATACGCAGTATTTT. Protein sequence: CASSLARLTDTQYF.

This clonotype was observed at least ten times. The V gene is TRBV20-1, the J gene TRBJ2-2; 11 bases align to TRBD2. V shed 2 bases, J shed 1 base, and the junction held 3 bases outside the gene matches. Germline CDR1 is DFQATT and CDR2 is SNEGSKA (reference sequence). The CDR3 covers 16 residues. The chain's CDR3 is CSARYTSGRNTGELFF. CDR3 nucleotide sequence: TGCAGTGCTAGATACACTAGCGGGAGGAACACCGGGGAGCTGTTTTTT.